Ten or more counts support the clone carrying this T cell receptor beta chain. A library of TCRbeta sequences, prepared with unique molecular identifiers, was generated. One entry per CDR3 protein, called by TCRdb with MiXCR from the PCR reads. This sample carries approximately 93,000 distinct CDR3 sequences, 7% to 10% of them seen once, and the ten largest clones take over 6%. This specimen comes from a study of T-cell reconstitution after alpha-beta-depleted transplantation in children. This CDR3 has 14 residues. Germline loops: CDR1 MDHEN, CDR2 SYDVKM. V was clipped by 3 bases and J by 0 bases; unmatched bases: 1.

This rearrangement joins TRBV28 to TRBJ2-5, with TRBD2 matching over 7 bases. The clonotype originates from a human donor who donated a stem cell graft to a child with congenital amegakaryocytic thrombocytopenia. The sample in question was PBMCs from the stem cell graft donor, obtained from the stem cell graft. The CDR3 sequence is CASSFGGDQETQYF. In DNA, the CDR3 is TGTGCCAGCAGTTTTGGGGGGGACCAAGAGACCCAGTACTTC.